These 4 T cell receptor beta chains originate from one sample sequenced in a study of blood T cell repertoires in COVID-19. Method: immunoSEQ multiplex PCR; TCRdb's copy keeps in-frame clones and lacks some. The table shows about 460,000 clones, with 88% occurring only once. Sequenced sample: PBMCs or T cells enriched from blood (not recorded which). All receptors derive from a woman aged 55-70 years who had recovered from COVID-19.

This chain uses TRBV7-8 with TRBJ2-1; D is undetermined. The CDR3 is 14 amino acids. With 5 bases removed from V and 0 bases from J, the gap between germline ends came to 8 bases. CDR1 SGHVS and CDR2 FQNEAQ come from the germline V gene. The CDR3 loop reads CASSRGSSYNEQFF. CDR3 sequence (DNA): TGTGCCAGCAGCCGAGGTAGCTCCTACAATGAGCAGTTCTTC.

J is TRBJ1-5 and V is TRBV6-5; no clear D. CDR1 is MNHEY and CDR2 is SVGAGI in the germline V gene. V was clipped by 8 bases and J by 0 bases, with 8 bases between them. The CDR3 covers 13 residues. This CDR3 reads CASGLNSNQPQHF. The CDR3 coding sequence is TGTGCCAGCGGCCTCAATAGCAATCAGCCCCAGCATTTT.

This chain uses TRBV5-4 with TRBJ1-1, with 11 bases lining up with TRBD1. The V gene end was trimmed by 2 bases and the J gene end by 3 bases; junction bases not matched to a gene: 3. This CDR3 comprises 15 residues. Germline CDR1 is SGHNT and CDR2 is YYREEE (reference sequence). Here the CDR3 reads CASSFGQGADTEAFF. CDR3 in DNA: TGTGCCAGCAGCTTTGGACAGGGGGCGGACACTGAAGCTTTCTTT.

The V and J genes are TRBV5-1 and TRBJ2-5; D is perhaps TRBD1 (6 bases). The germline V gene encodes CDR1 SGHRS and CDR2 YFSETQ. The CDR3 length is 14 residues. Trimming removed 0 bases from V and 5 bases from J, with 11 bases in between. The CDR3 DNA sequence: TGCGCCAGCAGCTTGGCCGCAGGGGTGGAGACCCAGTACTTC. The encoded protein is CASSLAAGVETQYF.